The 23 T cell receptor beta chains in this list originate from one sample, sequenced in a study of T cell responses to AZD1222 COVID-19 vaccine. Measured with immunoSEQ multiplex PCR; TCRdb has only the in-frame clones, and not every one. The repertoire holds tens of thousands of clones, with nearly 90% as singletons. The starting material was peripheral blood, obtained on day 0 of AZD1222 vaccination. The receptors originated from an adult in good health.

The chain links TRBV9 to TRBJ1-6; D possibly corresponds to TRBD1 (5 bases). Germline CDR1 is SGDLS and CDR2 is YYNGEE. Deletions cut 3 bases from V and 4 bases from J, with 14 bases between. The length of the CDR3 is 16 residues. CDR3 nucleotides: TGTGCCAGCAGCGATTTCGGGGGTTCTTATAATTCACCCCTCCACTTT. This sequence encodes CASSDFGGSYNSPLHF.

V usage is TRBV11-2 and J usage is TRBJ1-4, with a weak D call TRBD1 (6 bases). Trimming cost V 5 bases and J 3 bases, with 13 bases left between them. CDR3 size: 15 residues. The germline V gene encodes CDR1 SGHAT and CDR2 FQNNGV. Here the CDR3 reads CASSPLGGANEKLFF. The CDR3, as DNA: TGTGCCAGCAGCCCCCTAGGGGGAGCTAATGAAAAACTGTTTTTT.

CDR3 loop: CASSPTSGDYGYTF. CDR3 bases: TGTGCCAGCTCACCAACGTCAGGGGACTATGGCTACACCTTC. The J gene is TRBJ1-2, the V gene TRBV18; D possibly corresponds to TRBD1 (6 bases). Looked up from germline, CDR1 is KGHSH and CDR2 is LQKENI. The V end was cut by 2 bases, the J end by 3 bases, with 10 bases between. The CDR3 loop spans 14 amino acids. Full variable domain (remainder filled in from reference TRBV18 and TRBJ1-2): NAGVMQNPRHLVRRRGQEARLRCSPMKGHSHVYWYRQLPEEGLKFMVYLQKENIIDESGMPKERFSAEFPKEGPSILRIQQVVRGDSAAYFCASSPTSGDYGYTFGSGTRLTVV.

This chain links TRBV12-3 or TRBV12-4 with TRBJ2-5; D gene uncertain. V was pared by 5 bases and J by 0 bases, with 4 bases between. This CDR3 region has 12 residues. The CDR3 is CASSLNQETQYF. CDR3 nucleotide sequence: TGTGCCAGCAGTCTAAACCAAGAGACCCAGTACTTC.

The chain employs TRBV30 and TRBJ2-3; no firm D call. The V gene's germline CDR1 is GTSNPN and CDR2 SVGIG (reference sequence). This CDR3 spans 14 amino acids. Trimming removed 2 bases from V and 0 bases from J, with 9 bases in between. CDR3 sequence reads: CAWSRTSSTDTQYF. DNA for the CDR3: TGTGCCTGGAGTCGGACGTCTAGCACAGATACGCAGTATTTT.

V is TRBV7-8 and J is TRBJ1-5, with D unclear. The CDR3 sequence is 13 residues long. Trimming took off 5 bases at V and 10 bases at J, with 15 bases between the two ends. Looked up from germline, CDR1 is SGHVS and CDR2 is FQNEAQ. The CDR3 region is CASSPGGNGPQHF. The DNA for the CDR3 is TGTGCCAGCAGCCCCGGTGGAAATGGACCCCAGCATTTT.

The rearrangement joins TRBV11-2 to TRBJ1-6, with D maybe TRBD1 (5 bases). Germline assignment: CDR1 SGHAT and CDR2 FQNNGV. The CDR3 spans 13 residues. Deletions cut 2 bases from V and 9 bases from J, with 8 bases between. The CDR3: CASSLQQASPLHF. The CDR3 DNA follows: TGTGCCAGCAGCTTACAACAGGCTTCACCCCTCCACTTT.

The rearrangement uses TRBV5-5 and TRBJ2-1, with D perhaps matching TRBD2 (6 bases). This CDR3 has 15 amino acids. Germline-derived CDR1 and CDR2 are SGHKS and YYEKEE (reference sequence). The germline V and J ends were trimmed by 4 bases and 3 bases, with 14 bases remaining between them. DNA of the CDR3: TGTGCCAGCAGCAGCCCGCAGGGACTCTACAATGAGCAGTTCTTC. This gives the protein CASSSPQGLYNEQFF.

The chain links TRBV5-1 to TRBJ2-1; 10 bases match TRBD2. CDR3 length: 14 amino acids. J lost 7 bases, V lost 6 bases, and 7 bases had no gene match. Germline-derived CDR1 and CDR2 are SGHRS and YFSETQ. The CDR3 coding sequence is TGCGCCAGCATCCCGGGACTAGCGCAGAATGAGCAGTTCTTC. Protein sequence: CASIPGLAQNEQFF.

V gene TRBV18 combines with J gene TRBJ2-1; 14 positions agree with TRBD2. Germline V gene lookup returns CDR1 KGHSH and CDR2 LQKENI. The CDR3 runs 19 residues. J was trimmed by 8 bases and V by 5 bases; bases with no gene match: 17. DNA for the CDR3: TGTGCCAGCTCATCGCGACTAGCGGGAGGGCCCTCGGGTCTCGATGAGCAGTTCTTC. This codes for CASSSRLAGGPSGLDEQFF.

The rearrangement links TRBV12-3 or TRBV12-4 to TRBJ1-4, with 9 bases that match TRBD1. V lost 5 bases and J lost 13; bases outside the gene matches: 8. This CDR3 contains 13 residues. The CDR3 loop reads CASSPPGDRALFF. The CDR3 nucleotides are TGTGCCAGCAGTCCCCCAGGGGACAGGGCACTGTTTTTT.

The chain combines TRBV6-5 with TRBJ1-1; tentatively, D is TRBD1 (5 bases). The CDR3 loop spans 13 amino acids. Germline V CDR1 and CDR2: MNHEY, SVGAGI. V was clipped by 4 bases and J by 8 bases, with 14 bases between them. CDR3 sequence: CASSSVGRDEAFF. CDR3 nucleotides: TGTGCCAGCAGTTCCGTCGGTCGGGACGAAGCTTTCTTT.

This chain connects TRBV12-5 to TRBJ2-1; D is ambiguous. V shed 0 bases and J shed 2 bases, with 5 bases lying between them. The germline V gene has CDR1 LGHNT and CDR2 FRNRAP. The CDR3 consists of 14 residues. CDR3 region: CASGLVAPYNEQFF. CDR3 DNA sequence: TGTGCTAGTGGTTTGGTAGCCCCCTACAATGAGCAGTTCTTC.

V and J are TRBV4-3 and TRBJ1-1; D ambiguous. Germline V lookup: CDR1 LGHNA, CDR2 YSLEER. CDR3 length equals 12 residues. Trimming cost V 2 bases and J 4 bases, with 5 bases left between them. The CDR3 nucleotides are TGCGCCAGCAGCCAATTGGGCACTGAAGCTTTCTTT. Protein product: CASSQLGTEAFF.

The chain is built from TRBV5-5 and TRBJ2-7; D not resolved. Trimming took 1 base from V and 0 from J, leaving 8 bases between them. The CDR3 loop spans 14 amino acids. In germline, CDR1 is SGHKS, CDR2 YYEKEE (reference sequence). The CDR3 loop reads CASSLPGSSYEQYF. In nucleotides, the CDR3 is TGTGCCAGCAGCTTGCCAGGAAGCTCCTACGAGCAGTACTTC.

This chain links TRBV5-4 with TRBJ2-5, with TRBD1 matching over 8 bases. The CDR3 spans 14 residues. V lost 3 bases to trimming and J lost 5 bases; unmatched junction nucleotides: 6. Germline CDR1 and CDR2: SGHNT and YYREEE (reference sequence). CDR3 nucleotide sequence: TGTGCCAGCAGCTCCCAGGGGGCGGGGGAGACCCAGTACTTC. Encoded protein: CASSSQGAGETQYF.

The rearrangement uses TRBV7-2 and TRBJ1-1; 7 nucleotides match TRBD1. Per germline, CDR1 SGHTA and CDR2 FQGNSA. CDR3 length: 14 residues. V shed 0 bases, J shed 4 bases, and the junction held 2 bases outside the gene matches. In nucleotides, the CDR3 is TGTGCCAGCAGCTTAGCGTCAGGGGGCACTGAAGCTTTCTTT. Its translation is CASSLASGGTEAFF.

The rearrangement joins TRBV29-1 to TRBJ2-7; D perhaps matches TRBD1 (6 bases). Deletions cut 6 bases from V and 7 bases from J, with 16 bases between. Per germline, CDR1 SQVTM and CDR2 ANQGSEA. The CDR3 extends over 12 amino acids. CDR3: CSVDTGLGEQYF. Here the CDR3 DNA reads TGCAGCGTGGATACAGGGTTGGGGGAGCAGTACTTC.

V is TRBV10-3 and J is TRBJ2-4; 16 nucleotides match TRBD2. The CDR3 covers 16 residues. The V gene's germline CDR1 is ENHRY and CDR2 SYGVKD. Trimming removed 11 bases from V and 6 bases from J; junction bases left unmatched: 10. The CDR3 loop is CAVAGTSGRAGNIQYF. The CDR3 DNA reads as TGTGCCGTTGCCGGGACTAGCGGGAGGGCAGGAAACATTCAGTACTTC.

For this clone: Sequence at one end of the junction differs from germline and may be a read error. The same CDR3 also results from other DNA sequences found in this sample. The chain employs TRBV4-1 and TRBJ1-2, with D perhaps matching TRBD1 (6 bases). The V gene's germline CDR1 is MGHRA and CDR2 YSYEKL. CDR3 length: 15 amino acids. The CDR3 sequence: CASSQGPGAVYGYTF. The CDR3 nucleotides are TGCGCCAGCAGTCAAGGGCCGGGGGCCGTCTATGGCTACACCTTC.

The chain is built from TRBV6-2 or TRBV6-3 and TRBJ2-3; 7 bases map to TRBD1. Trimming at V came to 6 bases and at J to 10 bases, leaving 7 bases not matched to a gene. The germline CDR1 and CDR2 sequences are MNHEY and SVGEGT. The CDR3 has 12 residues. CDR3 region: CASSFGQDSQYF. The CDR3 bases are TGTGCCAGCAGCTTCGGACAGGATTCGCAGTATTTT.

The chain couples TRBV19 to TRBJ1-1; D is unresolved. CDR1 is LNHDA, CDR2 SQIVND, per germline (reference sequence). V shed 6 bases and J shed 0 bases, with 11 bases lying between them. There are 14 residues in the CDR3. As DNA, the CDR3 is TGTGCCAGTAGCCTAGGGATCCTGAACACTGAAGCTTTCTTT. This codes for CASSLGILNTEAFF.

This clone appeared once. The chain carries TRBV11-2 and TRBJ2-7; D unresolved. This CDR3 is 11 amino acids long. The germline gives CDR1 SGHAT, CDR2 FQNNGV. With 7 bases removed from V and 6 bases from J, the gap between germline ends came to 10 bases. CDR3 in DNA: TGTGCCAGCAAAAGGTCGGGCGAGCAGTACTTC. It encodes CASKRSGEQYF.